The 21 T cell receptor beta chains presented below share a single source sample, sequenced in a study of T cell changes during pregnancy in multiple sclerosis. Sequenced by immunoSEQ multiplex PCR; TCRdb stores in-frame clones only, minus some. The sample yields 65,000 to 85,000 clones, 85% to 95% seen once. The specimen comprised CD4+ T cells from peripheral blood mononuclear cells, sampled after pregnancy. All receptors come from a female donor with multiple sclerosis, enrolled in a pregnancy study.

The V gene is TRBV30, the J gene TRBJ1-2; maybe TRBD1 (5 bases). This CDR3 region has 10 residues. V was pared by 5 bases and J by 7 bases, with 8 bases between. Germline assignment: CDR1 GTSNPN and CDR2 SVGIG (reference sequence). The CDR3 sequence: CAWGALGYTF. Written as DNA, the CDR3 is TGTGCCTGGGGGGCCCTTGGCTACACCTTC. The full variable domain, with the rest looked up from reference TRBV30 and TRBJ1-2, is SQTIHQWPATLVQPVGSPLSLECTVEGTSNPNLYWYRQAAGRGLQLLFYSVGIGQISSEVPQNLSASRPQDRQFILSSKKLLLSDSGFYLCAWGALGYTFGSGTRLTVV.

This clone was counted only a few times. The chain links TRBV9 to TRBJ1-2; D not resolved. This CDR3 has 15 residues. The V and J ends lost 0 bases and 2 bases respectively, with 11 bases between them. The germline CDR1 and CDR2 sequences are SGDLS and YYNGEE. The CDR3 region is CASSVEAGLNYGYTF. CDR3 nucleotides: TGTGCCAGCAGCGTAGAGGCAGGACTCAACTATGGCTACACCTTC. Full variable domain (missing parts from reference TRBV9 and TRBJ1-2): DSGVTQTPKHLITATGQRVTLRCSPRSGDLSVYWYQQSLDQGLQFLIQYYNGEERAKGNILERFSAQQFPDLHSELNLSSLELGDSALYFCASSVEAGLNYGYTFGSGTRLTVV.

The J gene is TRBJ2-1, the V gene TRBV7-3; 11 bases are shared with TRBD2. This CDR3 comprises 15 residues. The germline V gene encodes CDR1 SGHTA and CDR2 FQGTGA. V shed 3 bases, J shed 9 bases, and the junction held 7 bases outside the gene matches. The DNA of the CDR3 is TGTGCCAGCAGCTTGAGACTAGCGGGAATCGGTGAGCAGTTCTTC. This translates into CASSLRLAGIGEQFF.

This clone has just a few counts. The chain joins TRBV28 to TRBJ1-5; TRBD1 might be the D (5 bases). The CDR3 contains 14 residues. Trimming took 2 bases from V and 1 from J, leaving 6 bases between them. Germline loops: CDR1 MDHEN, CDR2 SYDVKM. The CDR3 loop is CASSLGGSNQPQHF. The CDR3 nucleotides are TGTGCCAGCAGTTTAGGGGGGAGCAATCAGCCCCAGCATTTT.

The rearrangement links TRBV10-2 to TRBJ2-7; 10 bases agree with TRBD2. The CDR3 is 15 amino acids. With V trimmed by 7 bases and J by 3 bases, 9 bases remained unmatched. Germline V gives CDR1 WSHSY, CDR2 SAAADI. For the CDR3, the DNA is TGCGCCAGCACCGAAGTAGCGGGGGGCCTCTACGAGCAGTACTTC. Protein product: CASTEVAGGLYEQYF.

The chain joins TRBV7-9 to TRBJ1-1; 8 bases are a match to TRBD1. This CDR3 is 14 amino acids long. The V gene end was trimmed by 4 bases and the J gene end by 0 bases; junction bases not matched to a gene: 1. The germline gives CDR1 SEHNR, CDR2 FQNEAQ (reference sequence). CDR3 DNA sequence: TGTGCCAGCAGCTCGACAGGGGTGAACACTGAAGCTTTCTTT. It translates to CASSSTGVNTEAFF. Full variable domain (outside the CDR3, taken from reference TRBV7-9 and TRBJ1-1): DTGVSQNPRHKITKRGQNVTFRCDPISEHNRLYWYRQTLGQGPEFLTYFQNEAQLEKSRLLSDRFSAERPKGSFSTLEIQRTEQGDSAMYLCASSSTGVNTEAFFGQGTRLTVV.

This clone was observed once. The chain recombines TRBV5-1 with TRBJ1-1, with D maybe TRBD1 (6 bases). V lost 6 bases to trimming and J lost 0 bases, with 15 bases between them. CDR1 and CDR2 (germline): SGHRS, YFSETQ. CDR3 size: 15 residues. The CDR3 DNA reads as TGCGCCAGCAACCCGACCGGGACAATGAACACTGAAGCTTTCTTT. Protein: CASNPTGTMNTEAFF.

The rearrangement links TRBV7-3 to TRBJ2-2, with 13 bases fitting TRBD2. Germline CDR1 is SGHTA and CDR2 is FQGTGA. After removal of 4 bases from V and 5 bases from J, the junction contained 4 bases not matched to a gene. The CDR3 sequence is 16 residues long. The chain's CDR3 is CASSSGLAGFTGELFF. The CDR3 nucleotides read TGTGCCAGCAGCTCGGGACTAGCGGGATTTACCGGGGAGCTGTTTTTT.

The rearrangement links TRBV5-1 to TRBJ1-2, with 8 bases that match TRBD1. CDR1 is SGHRS, CDR2 YFSETQ, per germline. The J segment lost 3 bases and the V segment lost 3 bases, leaving 7 bases of the junction unmatched. This CDR3 has 15 amino acids. CDR3 loop: CASSSRTGSDYGYTF. The CDR3 coding sequence is TGCGCCAGCAGCTCCAGGACAGGGTCCGACTATGGCTACACCTTC.

The rearrangement links TRBV10-1 to TRBJ2-2; 8 bases are a match to TRBD1. After removal of 11 bases from V and 6 bases from J, the junction contained 11 bases not matched to a gene. CDR3 size: 14 residues. CDR1 and CDR2 from the germline V gene are WNHNN and SYGVQD (reference sequence). The CDR3 DNA reads TGCGCCGGATGGACAGGGCTTATGGCCGGGGAGCTGTTTTTT. Translated, it gives CAGWTGLMAGELFF.

The rearrangement joins TRBV9 to TRBJ2-1, with 13 bases that match TRBD2. Germline V gene sequence: CDR1 SGDLS, CDR2 YYNGEE. V gave up 4 bases and J gave up 0 bases; unmatched junction bases: 10. This CDR3 comprises 19 residues. Here the CDR3 reads CASSSGLAGKAPSYNEQFF. DNA of the CDR3: TGTGCCAGCAGCTCGGGACTAGCGGGGAAAGCCCCCTCCTACAATGAGCAGTTCTTC.

This chain links TRBV11-2 with TRBJ2-1; no clear D gene. The CDR3 loop spans 14 amino acids. The germline V and J ends were trimmed by 3 bases and 6 bases, with 12 bases remaining between them. The germline V gene encodes CDR1 SGHAT and CDR2 FQNNGV. CDR3 DNA: TGTGCCAGCAGCTTTGTAGAAGCCTCCAATGAGCAGTTCTTC. As protein: CASSFVEASNEQFF.

A note on this clone: Mismatch with germline at one junction end may stem from a read error. The genes are TRBV6-1 and TRBJ2-5, with 8 bases aligning to TRBD1. CDR1 and CDR2 from the germline V gene are MNHNS and SASEGT. This CDR3 has 14 amino acids. The CDR3 DNA follows: TGTGTCAGCTTGGGACAGGCAAGGAAAGAGACCCAGTACTTC. Its translation is CVSLGQARKETQYF.

The chain links TRBV29-1 to TRBJ1-1, with unresolved D. The CDR3 consists of 13 residues. From germline, CDR1 is SQVTM and CDR2 ANQGSEA. The germline V and J ends were trimmed by 7 bases and 2 bases, with 14 bases remaining between them. CDR3: CSALTDPNTEAFF. Written as DNA, the CDR3 is TGCAGCGCCTTAACAGATCCCAACACTGAAGCTTTCTTT.

The V call is TRBV5-1, the J call TRBJ1-4; D is possibly TRBD1 (6 bases). The length of the CDR3 is 15 residues. V gave up 4 bases and J gave up 3 bases, with 13 bases separating them. CDR1 is SGHRS, CDR2 YFSETQ, per germline. CDR3 loop: CASSRGGASNEKLFF. As DNA, the CDR3 is TGCGCCAGCAGCCGGGGGGGGGCTTCTAATGAAAAACTGTTTTTT.

V and J are TRBV19 and TRBJ2-1, with D possibly being TRBD1 (6 bases). Between the trimmed V and J ends, which lost 7 bases and 7 bases, there was a span of 14 bases. Germline-derived CDR1 and CDR2 are LNHDA and SQIVND (reference sequence). This CDR3 comprises 13 residues. The CDR3 nucleotides read TGTGCCAGTACGAAACAGGGCCTAAATGAGCAGTTCTTC. It codes for CASTKQGLNEQFF. The full variable domain, in which reference TRBV19 and TRBJ2-1 provide the parts outside the CDR3, is DGGITQSPKYLFRKEGQNVTLSCEQNLNHDAMYWYRQDPGQGLRLIYYSQIVNDFQKGDIAEGYSVSREKKESFPLTVTSAQKNPTAFYLCASTKQGLNEQFFGPGTRLTVL.

The chain joins TRBV9 to TRBJ2-5; TRBD2 aligns across 10 bases. Germline V lookup: CDR1 SGDLS, CDR2 YYNGEE. With 0 bases clipped from V and 4 bases from J, the junction kept 6 bases outside the gene matches. The CDR3 totals 16 residues. The CDR3: CASSVDHSGGRETQYF. The CDR3 nucleotides read TGTGCCAGCAGCGTAGATCATAGCGGGGGGCGAGAGACCCAGTACTTC.

J is TRBJ2-3 and V is TRBV30, with 8 bases matching TRBD2. This CDR3 comprises 13 residues. Germline trimming cut 1 base from V and 5 bases from J; bases unmatched to any gene: 2. Germline-derived CDR1 and CDR2 are GTSNPN and SVGIG (reference sequence). The DNA of the CDR3 is TGTGCCTGGAGTGGCCTAGCGGGAGATACGCAGTATTTT. This codes for CAWSGLAGDTQYF.

The chain couples TRBV11-3 to TRBJ1-1; the D gene is possibly TRBD1 (6 bases). This CDR3 spans 15 amino acids. Trimming removed 2 bases at V and 1 base at J, with 11 bases between. Germline V gene sequence: CDR1 SGHNT, CDR2 YENEEA. Here the CDR3 reads CASSLRAGENTEAFF. The CDR3 bases are TGTGCCAGCAGCTTACGGGCAGGGGAGAACACTGAAGCTTTCTTT.

The chain uses TRBV10-3 and TRBJ2-7; D is possibly TRBD1 (6 bases). Germline V gene lookup returns CDR1 ENHRY and CDR2 SYGVKD. V lost 10 bases to trimming and J lost 2 bases, with 18 bases between them. CDR3 size: 14 residues. The CDR3 DNA reads TGTGCCACCAAATCAGGGGCCACCACCTACGAGCAGTACTTC. Translating it yields CATKSGATTYEQYF.

About this clone itself: The sample contains more than one DNA sequence encoding this CDR3. The chain joins TRBV7-9 to TRBJ2-3, with a tentative D call TRBD1 (5 bases). Germline loops: CDR1 SEHNR, CDR2 FQNEAQ (reference sequence). The V and J ends lost 5 bases and 3 bases respectively, with 12 bases between them. CDR3 size: 14 residues. DNA of the CDR3: TGTGCCAGCAGCCAAGGACAAGGGACAGATACGCAGTATTTT. Encoded protein: CASSQGQGTDTQYF. Based on the CDR3 plus reference TRBV7-9 and TRBJ2-3, the full variable domain is DTGVSQNPRHKITKRGQNVTFRCDPISEHNRLYWYRQTLGQGPEFLTYFQNEAQLEKSRLLSDRFSAERPKGSFSTLEIQRTEQGDSAMYLCASSQGQGTDTQYFGPGTRLTVL.